Below, one T cell receptor (beta chain) is given with its context. What this receptor recognizes is not known. No qualities accompany the bases; no much larger clone lies one base away. This record belongs to a study of blood T cell repertoires in COVID-19 (dated by TCRdb to about 2020). For the wider study: The collaborator samples originated in the United States, Italy and Spain and spanned the acute and convalescent phases of COVID-19. The prospective study material was composed of cDNA or gDNA derived from T cells, B-cell-depleted T cells, or PBMCs. Deeply sampled blood TCRbeta repertoires from subjects exposed to, actively infected with, or recovered from COVID-19 were included in the dataset. The repertoires were released in a freely available public database intended as a resource for research on the immune response to SARS-CoV-2. Samples were obtained from the ongoing ImmuneRACE study (first 160 participants) and from some 1,200 subjects provided by 6 global collaborators. Nearly every sample came with metadata listing a de-identified subject ID, COVID-19 status, age in years and sex. Where available, HLA class I and class II types were taken from metadata supplied by the sample provider and were not determined by assay-based typing. The paper as a whole reports these results and caveats: How much clinical and demographic metadata was included differed by source and by participant, and the metadata was provided uncurated.

The immunoSEQ Assay, a bias-controlled multiplex PCR, was used to amplify TCRbeta CDR3 regions from genomic DNA. As for how the authors treated the data: The number of nucleated cells in each sample was estimated from the amplification of reference gene primers within the assay. To quantify the absolute abundance of each unique TCRbeta CDR3 rearrangement, sequence reads were collapsed and filtered. For each sample, productive Simpson clonality was calculated as the square root of Simpson's diversity index over productive rearrangements. In its TCRdb copy, this immuneACCESS table keeps in-frame sequences only and misses some clones. Where compared with another copy, unresolved V genes explain less than half of these, and the others have no known cause. Clone size and V and J calls were adopted from that table, with D and trimming inferred from the DNA. The sample contains more than 250,000 clones, over 75% of them found a single time. The top ten hold 1% of the sample.

CDR1 and CDR2, per the germline V gene, are SGHTA and FQGNSA. The CDR3 runs 15 amino acids, cysteine and phenylalanine included. Only CDR3 DNA is held: 45 bases, read in frame from base 1. V has 5 bases trimmed and J has 4 bases trimmed; junction bases matching no gene number 5. Each collaborating institution followed its own protocols to collect whole blood in K2EDTA tubes. For TCRbeta analysis, collaborators shipped samples as frozen whole blood, isolated PBMCs, or DNA extracted from either of those sample types. Sample: peripheral blood. Recombination linked TRBV7-2 to TRBJ2-6, with 7 bases aligning to TRBD2. The receptor comes from a man aged 45 to 65 with active or convalescent COVID-19. The CDR3: CASSQTGGGANVLTF. The DNA is as follows: TGTGCCAGCAGCCAGACGGGAGGCGGGGCCAACGTCCTGACTTTC. The CDR3 plus the reference TRBV7-2 and TRBJ2-6 genes for the other parts give the full variable domain: GAGVSQSPSNKVTEKGKDVELRCDPISGHTALYWYRQSLGQGLEFLIYFQGNSAPDKSGLPSDRFSAERTGGSVSTLTIQRTQQEDSAVYLCASSQTGGGANVLTFGAGSRLTVL.